Here is one T cell receptor beta chain with its context. As yet, its antigen is unknown. ViraFEST assay sequencing came after antigen-specific CD4+ T cells were expanded with viral peptide pools. An approximately 10-day culture period preceded the isolation of CD4+ T cells. Two doses of BNT162b2 or mRNA-1273 vaccine were administered to participants. The data were taken from a study of vaccination effects on CD4 cells after COVID-19. Only in-frame clones appear in the TCRdb table, and some are missing; sequencing was by immunoSEQ multiplex PCR. The data contain just under 60,000 clones, under 80% of them singletons. V was cut by 4 bases and J by 7 bases, with 13 bases left in between. Germline CDR1 is SEHNR and CDR2 is FQNEAQ (reference sequence). The CDR3 length is 13 residues.

This specimen consisted of CD4+ T cells from PBMCs cultured with HCoV-OC43 spike peptides, obtained after COVID-19 vaccination. Specified subset: HCoV-OC43 spike overlapping peptide pool stimulation. The chain joins TRBV7-9 to TRBJ2-5, with D maybe TRBD1 (5 bases). This clonotype was obtained from a human donor who received a COVID-19 vaccine. CDR3 residues: CASSSDTSVTQYF. The CDR3 nucleotides are TGTGCCAGCAGCTCGGACACGTCCGTGACCCAGTACTTC.